The clone carrying this T cell receptor beta chain has a handful of counts. Its antigen is unknown. This entry is derived from a study of human T cells and chemical hapten exposure. Broader study findings: Expanded TCR sets contained significantly more large CDR3 similarity clusters than controls.

Sample time point: patch test 2, 6 weeks after DPC sensitization. Treatment in this sample: therapeutic diphenylcyclopropenone sensitization with weekly scalp DPC. The CDR3 has 14 amino acids. J gave up 6 bases and V 4 bases, and 7 bases lay outside the gene matches. Germline V gene data show CDR1 as MDHEN and CDR2 as SYDVKM. TCRdb processed the RACE reads anew with MiXCR; each CDR3 protein has one entry. The sample holds fewer than 85,000 distinct CDR3 sequences, 9.5% to 13% seen once. The TCR originated in a young man with alopecia areata. Some clones in this sample may be carry-over from other donors' samples. The rearrangement joins TRBV28 to TRBJ2-7, with 9 bases identical to TRBD1. The sample in question was whole blood, obtained in connection with sensitization to the hapten diphenylcyclopropenone (DPC). The CDR3 loop is CASSSGTGKSEQYF. The CDR3, as DNA: TGTGCCAGCAGTTCCGGGACAGGGAAAAGCGAGCAGTACTTC.